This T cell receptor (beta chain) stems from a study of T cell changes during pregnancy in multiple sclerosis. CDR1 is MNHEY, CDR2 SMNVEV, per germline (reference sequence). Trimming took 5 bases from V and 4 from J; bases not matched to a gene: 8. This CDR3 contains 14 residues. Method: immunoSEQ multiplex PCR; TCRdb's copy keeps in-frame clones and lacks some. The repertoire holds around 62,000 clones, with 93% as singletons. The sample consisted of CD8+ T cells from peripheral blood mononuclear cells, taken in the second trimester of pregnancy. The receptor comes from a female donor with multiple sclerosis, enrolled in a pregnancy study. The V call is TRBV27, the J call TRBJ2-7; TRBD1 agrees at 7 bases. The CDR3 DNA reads TGTGCCAGCAGTCGCGCACAGGGGCTGTACGAGCAGTACTTC. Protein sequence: CASSRAQGLYEQYF.